Listed below are T cell receptor beta chains from one sample, sequenced in a study of Ad26.COV2.S vaccination and SARS-CoV-2 variants. Data came from immunoSEQ multiplex PCR; TCRdb stores just in-frame clones and leaves some out. The top ten clones hold 6.4% of a sample with 300,000 to 350,000 clones, about 87% of them seen once. Sample: peripheral blood, taken in a trial of Ad26.COV2.S vaccine versus placebo. The receptors originated from a person between 18 and 59 years old who received the Ad26.COV2.S COVID-19 vaccine or a placebo. The CDR3 runs from the conserved cysteine through the conserved F or W. The D gene is left open where the match is weak. Clone size is stated in some rows and not others, as once, few, many or a class when expanded.

d_call,clone_size,v_call,j_call,cdr3_aa,cdr3_nt
.,.,TRBV11-3,TRBJ2-1,CASSLMGSYDEQFF,TGTGCCAGCAGCTTAATGGGGTCCTACGATGAGCAGTTCTTC
.,.,TRBV29-1,TRBJ1-4,CSVDLASGPGHEKLFF,TGCAGCGTTGATCTGGCCAGCGGGCCAGGGCATGAAAAACTGTTTTTT
.,.,TRBV28,TRBJ2-7,CASSLNSLGYSYEQYF,TGTGCCAGCAGTTTAAACAGCTTAGGATACTCCTACGAGCAGTACTTC
.,.,TRBV11-1,TRBJ2-2,CASSLAYRTGELFF,TGTGCCAGCAGCTTAGCGTACCGCACCGGGGAGCTGTTTTTT
.,once,TRBV19,TRBJ1-2,CASSIVFGTGGYTF,TGTGCCAGTAGTATAGTCTTCGGTACCGGAGGCTACACCTTC
.,.,TRBV7-9,TRBJ1-2,CASSLTVVYGYTF,TGTGCCAGCAGCTTAACGGTAGTCTATGGCTACACCTTC
TRBD2,few,TRBV4-3,TRBJ2-7,CASSQDRTSYEQYF,TGCGCCAGCAGCCAAGATAGGACTAGCTATGAGCAGTACTTC
.,.,TRBV5-1,TRBJ1-6,CASSTSYNSPLHF,TGCGCCAGCAGTACCAGCTATAATTCACCCCTCCACTTT
TRBD1,.,TRBV30,TRBJ2-1,CACTGQGVHNEQFF,TGTGCCTGCACCGGACAGGGAGTTCACAATGAGCAGTTCTTC
.,.,TRBV2,TRBJ1-1,CASTLVGGFGTEAFF,TGTGCCAGCACCCTAGTAGGGGGTTTCGGAACTGAAGCTTTCTTT
TRBD1,.,TRBV28,TRBJ1-4,CASSFPPGQGFEKLFF,TGTGCCAGCAGTTTTCCCCCAGGACAGGGGTTTGAAAAACTGTTTTTT
.,.,TRBV6-4,TRBJ1-1,CASGIKEGTEAFF,TGTGCCAGCGGCATAAAGGAGGGCACTGAAGCTTTCTTT
.,.,TRBV5-1,TRBJ1-4,CASTSSPGGISNEKLFF,TGCGCCAGCACTTCCTCCCCCGGGGGTATTTCAAATGAAAAACTGTTTTTT
.,.,TRBV5-1,TRBJ2-2,CASSLDAGELFF,TGCGCCAGCAGCTTGGACGCCGGGGAGCTGTTTTTT